The TCR beta chain described here comes from a study of blood T cell repertoires in COVID-19. The overall study: Samples of COVID-19 (acute and convalescent) were obtained from the United States, Italy and Spain. T cells, B-cell-depleted T cells, or PBMCs provided the cDNA or gDNA that served as material.

The authors' processing: Estimation of nucleated cell counts was performed using reference gene primer amplification. TCRdb keeps only in-frame clones here, not all; method: immunoSEQ multiplex PCR. V and J calls and clone size are as listed in that table; D and trimming were resolved from the DNA. The sample shows fewer than 500,000 clones, roughly 85% of them seen only once. This receptor was obtained from a woman aged 25-40 years with active or convalescent COVID-19. The sample comprised peripheral blood.

The CDR3 reads CASAPGTSGFKVTTDTQYF. CDR3 coding DNA: TGCGCCAGCGCCCCCGGGACTAGCGGTTTTAAGGTTACCACAGATACGCAGTATTTT. V and J are TRBV10-1 and TRBJ2-3; 11 nucleotides align to TRBD2. The V gene's germline CDR1 is WNHNN and CDR2 SYGVQD (reference sequence). Trimming cost V 8 bases and J 2 bases; bases outside gene matches: 18. The CDR3 loop spans 19 amino acids.